These 30 T cell receptor beta chains originate from one sample sequenced in a study of cytomegalovirus exposure and HLA in healthy donors. Use of 60 Vbeta and 13 Jbeta primers characterized the PCR. Clones were sequenced by immunoSEQ multiplex PCR, and TCRdb holds only the in-frame ones, with some missing. The sample data list some 200,000 clones. The sequenced sample consisted of PBMCs. The receptors here all came from a woman aged 18 to 35 in good health and CMV-seropositive.

The chain uses TRBV27 and TRBJ1-1; no definite D call. V shed 3 bases and J shed 0 bases, with 8 bases lying between them. The CDR3 is 14 amino acids. Germline loops: CDR1 MNHEY, CDR2 SMNVEV (reference sequence). CDR3 sequence reads: CASSFGLMNTEAFF. The CDR3, as DNA: TGTGCCAGCAGTTTTGGCCTCATGAACACTGAAGCTTTCTTT.

The gene calls are TRBV29-1 and TRBJ1-1; tentatively, D is TRBD1 (5 bases). Between the trimmed V and J ends, which lost 4 bases and 0 bases, there was a span of 15 bases. Germline-derived CDR1 and CDR2 are SQVTM and ANQGSEA. This CDR3 contains 15 residues. CDR3 DNA sequence: TGCAGCGTTGTCTTCCAGGGTCTCCTGAACACTGAAGCTTTCTTT. This gives the protein CSVVFQGLLNTEAFF.

The rearrangement links TRBV7-2 to TRBJ2-7; 10 nucleotides line up with TRBD2. The CDR3 runs to 15 residues. The junction had 9 bases not matched to a gene; V was cut back by 4 bases and J by 6 bases. Per the germline V gene, CDR1 is SGHTA and CDR2 is FQGNSA. CDR3 sequence reads: CASSSQSGGATEQYF. In DNA, the CDR3 is TGTGCCAGCAGCTCCCAGAGCGGGGGGGCAACCGAGCAGTACTTC.

The chain is built from TRBV9 and TRBJ2-1, with 9 bases identical to TRBD1. CDR3 length: 14 residues. CDR1 is SGDLS, CDR2 YYNGEE, per germline. Losses at the gene ends were 2 bases for V and 8 bases for J; bases not matched to a gene: 5. CDR3 coding DNA: TGTGCCAGCAGCGTCCGGGACAGGGACTATGAGCAGTTCTTC. Protein: CASSVRDRDYEQFF.

V gene TRBV4-1 combines with J gene TRBJ2-1; TRBD1 matches 8 bases. Trimming removed 7 bases from V and 8 bases from J; junction bases left unmatched: 7. In germline, CDR1 is MGHRA, CDR2 YSYEKL. The CDR3 is 13 residues long. The CDR3 DNA reads TGCGCCAGCAAGACCAGGGGGCAGGATGAGCAGTTCTTC. Translating it yields CASKTRGQDEQFF.

This rearrangement joins TRBV5-1 to TRBJ2-7; 11 positions match TRBD1. CDR1 is SGHRS, CDR2 YFSETQ, per germline. V was clipped by 3 bases and J by 5 bases; unmatched bases: 1. CDR3 length: 13 amino acids. The CDR3 DNA reads TGCGCCAGCAGCTGGACAGGGGGCGACGAGCAGTACTTC. Amino acids: CASSWTGGDEQYF.

The genes are TRBV2 and TRBJ2-7, with no clear D. Germline values: CDR1 SNHLY, CDR2 FYNNEI. The CDR3 totals 15 residues. With 1 base removed from V and 5 bases from J, the gap between germline ends came to 15 bases. The CDR3 spells CASSEGSHLRDEQYF. In DNA form, the CDR3 reads TGTGCCAGCAGTGAAGGTTCTCACTTGCGAGACGAGCAGTACTTC. Full variable domain (rest looked up from reference TRBV2 and TRBJ2-7): EPEVTQTPSHQVTQMGQEVILRCVPISNHLYFYWYRQILGQKVEFLVSFYNNEISEKSEIFDDQFSVERPDGSNFTLKIRSTKLEDSAMYFCASSEGSHLRDEQYFGPGTRLTVT.

The chain recombines TRBV5-5 with TRBJ2-7; 9 bases align to TRBD1. The V segment lost 6 bases and the J segment 3 bases; nucleotides outside the gene matches: 10. Germline CDR1 and CDR2: SGHKS and YYEKEE (reference sequence). This CDR3 contains 15 residues. The CDR3 bases are TGTGCCAGCACCATACCGGACAGGGGATTCTACGAGCAGTACTTC. Translation gives CASTIPDRGFYEQYF. The complete variable domain, with remaining parts taken from reference TRBV5-5 and TRBJ2-7, reads DAGVTQSPTHLIKTRGQQVTLRCSPISGHKSVSWYQQVLGQGPQFIFQYYEKEERGRGNFPDRFSARQFPNYSSELNVNALLLGDSALYLCASTIPDRGFYEQYFGPGTRLTVT.

The chain recombines TRBV7-8 with TRBJ2-7, with 10 bases matching TRBD1. CDR3 length equals 15 residues. After removal of 5 bases from V and 4 bases from J, the junction contained 8 bases not matched to a gene. Germline V lookup: CDR1 SGHVS, CDR2 FQNEAQ. The CDR3 sequence is CASSLRDRGDYEQYF. As DNA, the CDR3 is TGTGCCAGCAGCCTCCGGGACAGGGGTGATTACGAGCAGTACTTC.

The chain joins TRBV4-1 to TRBJ2-2; the D gene is possibly TRBD2 (7 bases). With 3 bases removed from V and 7 bases from J, the gap between germline ends came to 15 bases. Germline CDR1 MGHRA, CDR2 YSYEKL. The CDR3 totals 15 residues. Here the CDR3 reads CASSHATGRDGELFF. The CDR3 DNA is TGCGCCAGCAGCCATGCCACAGGGAGGGACGGGGAGCTGTTTTTT.

J is TRBJ2-3 and V is TRBV18; TRBD1 agrees at 8 bases. The CDR3 is made up of 16 amino acids. V shed 1 base, J shed 3 bases, and the junction held 6 bases outside the gene matches. Germline V gene data show CDR1 as KGHSH and CDR2 as LQKENI. The chain's CDR3 is CASSPLAGGGTDTQYF. The CDR3 DNA follows: TGTGCCAGCTCACCACTAGCAGGGGGCGGAACAGATACGCAGTATTTT.

The chain recombines TRBV18 with TRBJ1-4, with D perhaps TRBD1 (5 bases). Germline assignment: CDR1 KGHSH and CDR2 LQKENI. The CDR3 sequence is 12 residues long. Trimming cost V 8 bases and J 5 bases, with 9 bases left between them. This CDR3 reads CASRGANEKLFF. Here the CDR3 DNA reads TGTGCCAGCCGCGGGGCAAATGAAAAACTGTTTTTT.

V is TRBV6-5 and J is TRBJ2-7; the match to TRBD1 covers 8 bases. V was clipped by 3 bases and J by 5 bases; unmatched bases: 12. CDR1 is MNHEY and CDR2 is SVGAGI in the germline V gene. This CDR3 is 16 amino acids long. The CDR3 protein is CASSYGPGQVGNEQYF. CDR3 nucleotide sequence: TGTGCCAGCAGTTATGGTCCGGGACAGGTGGGCAACGAGCAGTACTTC.

J is TRBJ2-7 and V is TRBV29-1; D call uncertain. Deletions cut 5 bases from V and 5 bases from J, with 16 bases between. Germline CDR1 SQVTM, CDR2 ANQGSEA. The length of the CDR3 is 13 residues. The CDR3 DNA reads TGCAGCGTTTATTACAGTGATATCAACGAGCAGTACTTC. Translating it yields CSVYYSDINEQYF.

The chain combines TRBV30 with TRBJ2-2, with TRBD2 matching over 8 bases. The J segment lost 2 bases and the V segment lost 8 bases, leaving 10 bases of the junction unmatched. The germline V gene has CDR1 GTSNPN and CDR2 SVGIG (reference sequence). CDR3 length equals 15 residues. The CDR3 region is CAALKRGPNTGELFF. The CDR3 DNA follows: TGTGCCGCCCTTAAGCGGGGGCCCAACACCGGGGAGCTGTTTTTT.

V gene TRBV6-6 combines with J gene TRBJ1-3, with 9 bases that match TRBD1. This CDR3 has 13 residues. Trimming at V came to 6 bases and at J to 7 bases, leaving 4 bases not matched to a gene. Germline-derived CDR1 and CDR2 are MNHNY and SVGAGI (reference sequence). This CDR3 is CASSGGTGNTIYF. CDR3 nucleotide sequence: TGTGCCAGCAGCGGGGGGACAGGGAACACCATATATTTT.

The V and J genes are TRBV7-8 and TRBJ1-2; D is undetermined. The V gene lost 0 bases and the J gene lost 1 base, with 18 bases spanning the gap. The CDR3 sequence is 18 residues long. Germline V CDR1 and CDR2: SGHVS, FQNEAQ. Here the CDR3 reads CASSLARSTTSLNYGYTF. For the CDR3, the DNA is TGTGCCAGCAGCTTAGCGCGCAGCACGACATCACTTAACTATGGCTACACCTTC. Looking up the rest from reference TRBV7-8 and TRBJ1-2 gives the full variable domain: GAGVSQSPRYKVAKRGQDVALRCDPISGHVSLFWYQQALGQGPEFLTYFQNEAQLDKSGLPSDRFFAERPEGSVSTLKIQRTQQEDSAVYLCASSLARSTTSLNYGYTFGSGTRLTVV.

This chain uses TRBV19 with TRBJ2-7; D possibly corresponds to TRBD2 (5 bases). V shed 3 bases and J shed 1 base, with 10 bases lying between them. The CDR3 is made up of 14 amino acids. The germline V gene has CDR1 LNHDA and CDR2 SQIVND (reference sequence). The CDR3 is CASSIPGESYEQYF. CDR3 sequence (DNA): TGTGCCAGTAGTATCCCCGGGGAGTCCTACGAGCAGTACTTC.

The chain combines TRBV5-4 with TRBJ2-7; D perhaps matches TRBD2 (6 bases). The ends were cut back, 0 bases at V and 5 bases at J, with 12 bases in the middle. Per germline, CDR1 SGHNT and CDR2 YYREEE (reference sequence). The CDR3 totals 14 residues. The CDR3 here is CASSLEPGLNEQYF. In nucleotides, the CDR3 is TGTGCCAGCAGCTTGGAACCGGGACTCAACGAGCAGTACTTC. Drawing the rest from reference TRBV5-4 and TRBJ2-7, the complete variable domain is ETGVTQSPTHLIKTRGQQVTLRCSSQSGHNTVSWYQQALGQGPQFIFQYYREEENGRGNFPPRFSGLQFPNYSSELNVNALELDDSALYLCASSLEPGLNEQYFGPGTRLTVT.

The chain couples TRBV6-6 to TRBJ2-7; D possibly corresponds to TRBD2 (5 bases). Germline V CDR1 and CDR2: MNHNY, SVGAGI (reference sequence). V was shortened by 3 bases and J by 3 bases, with 12 bases between the two germline ends. CDR3 size: 14 residues. Here the CDR3 DNA reads TGTGCCAGCAGTTATAATCTAGAGGGCTACGAGCAGTACTTC. Encoded protein: CASSYNLEGYEQYF.

The chain carries TRBV30 and TRBJ2-6; 7 positions match TRBD2. This CDR3 spans 16 amino acids. Germline trimming cut 2 bases from V and 0 bases from J; bases unmatched to any gene: 4. CDR1 and CDR2 (germline): GTSNPN, SVGIG (reference sequence). The CDR3 is CAWSPAGSSGANVLTF. DNA for the CDR3: TGTGCCTGGAGTCCAGCGGGGAGCTCTGGGGCCAACGTCCTGACTTTC.

This chain connects TRBV5-5 to TRBJ2-6, with a tentative D call TRBD2 (7 bases). With 0 bases removed from V and 0 bases from J, the gap between germline ends came to 19 bases. The CDR3 covers 20 residues. Looked up from germline, CDR1 is SGHKS and CDR2 is YYEKEE (reference sequence). The CDR3 sequence is CASSLERRGRRISGANVLTF. Here the CDR3 DNA reads TGTGCCAGCAGCTTGGAACGGCGGGGGCGGCGAATCTCTGGGGCCAACGTCCTGACTTTC.

The chain employs TRBV7-2 and TRBJ2-7; 9 bases line up with TRBD2. V gave up 5 bases and J gave up 7 bases; unmatched junction bases: 3. Germline V gene sequence: CDR1 SGHTA, CDR2 FQGNSA. This CDR3 spans 12 amino acids. The CDR3 protein is CASSPTSGEQYF. The DNA for the CDR3 is TGTGCCAGCAGCCCAACTAGCGGGGAGCAGTACTTC. Together with reference TRBV7-2 and TRBJ2-7, the CDR3 gives the full variable domain: GAGVSQSPSNKVTEKGKDVELRCDPISGHTALYWYRQSLGQGLEFLIYFQGNSAPDKSGLPSDRFSAERTGGSVSTLTIQRTQQEDSAVYLCASSPTSGEQYFGPGTRLTVT.

This chain uses TRBV5-6 with TRBJ1-1; no firm D call. Germline CDR1 SGHDT, CDR2 YYEEEE. CDR3 length: 11 amino acids. Trimming took 0 bases from V and 8 from J, leaving 5 bases between them. CDR3 DNA sequence: TGTGCCAGCAGCTTGGGGCCCGAAGCTTTCTTT. Protein: CASSLGPEAFF.

V usage is TRBV10-2 and J usage is TRBJ2-2; D might be TRBD1 (6 bases). The ends were cut back, 6 bases at V and 5 bases at J, with 16 bases in the middle. The germline V gene encodes CDR1 WSHSY and CDR2 SAAADI. The CDR3 has 15 residues. The CDR3 is CASSTQGRETGELFF. For the CDR3, the DNA is TGCGCCAGCAGCACACAGGGAAGGGAGACCGGGGAGCTGTTTTTT.

This chain uses TRBV19 with TRBJ1-5; possible D gene TRBD1, 6 bases. V was shortened by 3 bases and J by 4 bases, with 16 bases between the two germline ends. Germline V gives CDR1 LNHDA, CDR2 SQIVND (reference sequence). The CDR3 is 16 residues long. CDR3 residues: CASSIQGRGGNQPQHF. As DNA, the CDR3 is TGTGCCAGTAGTATTCAGGGGCGCGGGGGAAATCAGCCCCAGCATTTT.

V is TRBV7-2 and J is TRBJ2-7, with 14 nucleotides matching TRBD2. The CDR3 is 16 residues long. The trim removed 5 bases at V and 6 bases at J, leaving 9 bases unmatched. Per the germline V gene, CDR1 is SGHTA and CDR2 is FQGNSA. The CDR3 bases are TGTGCCAGCAGCCTGACCGGGACTAGCGGGGGTCGCGAGCAGTACTTC. Amino acids: CASSLTGTSGGREQYF.

The chain links TRBV6-5 to TRBJ2-7; 8 bases agree with TRBD2. CDR3 size: 15 residues. Germline CDR1 MNHEY, CDR2 SVGAGI. Trimming removed 6 bases from V and 2 bases from J; junction bases left unmatched: 9. CDR3 in DNA: TGTGCCAGCAGCCCTGGCGGGAGGCTCGCCTACGAGCAGTACTTC. Translation: CASSPGGRLAYEQYF.

The chain combines TRBV12-5 with TRBJ2-3, with 9 positions matching TRBD1. This CDR3 is built from 18 residues. Germline lookup yields CDR1 LGHNT and CDR2 FRNRAP. J lost 1 base, V lost 4 bases, and 12 bases had no gene match. The CDR3 is CASGSHPSGQGRTDTQYF. The CDR3 DNA reads TGTGCTAGTGGTTCACACCCCTCGGGACAGGGCCGCACAGATACGCAGTATTTT.

This chain connects TRBV5-1 to TRBJ2-5, with 14 nucleotides matching TRBD2. Germline CDR1 reads SGHRS; CDR2 reads YFSETQ. The CDR3 is 18 residues long. Trimming removed 4 bases from V and 1 base from J; junction bases left unmatched: 9. In DNA, the CDR3 is TGCGCCAGCAGCCAATATGGGACTAGCGGGGGCCGCCAAGAGACCCAGTACTTC. Translating it yields CASSQYGTSGGRQETQYF.